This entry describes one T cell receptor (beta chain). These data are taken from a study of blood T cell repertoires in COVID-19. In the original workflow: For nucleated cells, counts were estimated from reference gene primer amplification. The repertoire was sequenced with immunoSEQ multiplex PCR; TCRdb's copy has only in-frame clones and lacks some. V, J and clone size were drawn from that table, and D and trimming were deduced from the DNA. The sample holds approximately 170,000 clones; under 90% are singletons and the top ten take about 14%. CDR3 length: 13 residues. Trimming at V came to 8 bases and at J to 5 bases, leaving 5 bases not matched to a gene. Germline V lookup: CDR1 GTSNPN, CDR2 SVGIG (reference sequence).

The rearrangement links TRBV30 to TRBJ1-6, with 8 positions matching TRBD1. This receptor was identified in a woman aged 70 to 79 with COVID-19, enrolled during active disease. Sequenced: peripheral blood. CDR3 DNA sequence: TGTGCCGCCAGGGGGCGTAATAATTCACCCCTCCACTTT. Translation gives CAARGRNNSPLHF.